This T cell receptor (beta chain) was found in a study of a mutant IDH1 vaccine in newly diagnosed glioma. Study-level background: Patients arrived already treated with radiotherapy, temozolomide, or both, most having had both.

In the case of this clone: The target antigen is unknown.

Indicated time point: baseline, week 1 (first vaccination visit). Documented treatment: pre-vaccination baseline after standard-of-care therapy. New WHO grade 3 or 4 astrocytomas that were IDH1-mutant and ATRX-lost had been found in donors. The CDR3 consists of 14 residues. The V end was cut by 0 bases, the J end by 3 bases, with 7 bases between. CDR1 is SGHRS and CDR2 is YFSETQ in the germline V gene. Overall study results and limits: Pseudoprogression looked unconnected to shifts in top peripheral T cell clonotypes. There were vaccine-induced immune responses in just under 95% of the patients.

Clones were read by immunoSEQ multiplex PCR, and TCRdb kept only the in-frame ones, dropping some. This sample carries approximately 36,000 clones, under 80% of them seen once, and the ten largest clones take 7% to 10%. The receptor comes from a man aged 40-50 years with glioma. Some clones in this sample may be carry-over from other donors' samples. This rearrangement joins TRBV5-1 to TRBJ2-4; D is possibly TRBD1 (5 bases). This specimen consisted of PBMCs, obtained from a glioma patient treated with radiotherapy, temozolomide or both. CDR3 bases: TGCGCCAGCAGCTTGGAAGGGGACAAAAACATTCAGTACTTC. Translating it yields CASSLEGDKNIQYF.